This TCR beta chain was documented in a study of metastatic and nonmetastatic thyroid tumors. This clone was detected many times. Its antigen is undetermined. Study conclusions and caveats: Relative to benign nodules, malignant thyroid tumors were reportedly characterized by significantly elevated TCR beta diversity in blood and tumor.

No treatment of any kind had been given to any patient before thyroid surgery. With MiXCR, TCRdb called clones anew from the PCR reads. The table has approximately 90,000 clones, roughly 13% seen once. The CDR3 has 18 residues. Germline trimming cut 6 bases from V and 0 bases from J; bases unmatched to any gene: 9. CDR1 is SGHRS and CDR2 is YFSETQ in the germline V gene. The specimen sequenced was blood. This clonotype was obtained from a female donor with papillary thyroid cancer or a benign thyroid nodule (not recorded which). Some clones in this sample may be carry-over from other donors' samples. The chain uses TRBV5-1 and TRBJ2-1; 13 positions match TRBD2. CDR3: CASTTGLAGMSSYNEQFF. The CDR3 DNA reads TGCGCCAGCACTACGGGACTAGCGGGAATGAGCTCCTACAATGAGCAGTTCTTC.